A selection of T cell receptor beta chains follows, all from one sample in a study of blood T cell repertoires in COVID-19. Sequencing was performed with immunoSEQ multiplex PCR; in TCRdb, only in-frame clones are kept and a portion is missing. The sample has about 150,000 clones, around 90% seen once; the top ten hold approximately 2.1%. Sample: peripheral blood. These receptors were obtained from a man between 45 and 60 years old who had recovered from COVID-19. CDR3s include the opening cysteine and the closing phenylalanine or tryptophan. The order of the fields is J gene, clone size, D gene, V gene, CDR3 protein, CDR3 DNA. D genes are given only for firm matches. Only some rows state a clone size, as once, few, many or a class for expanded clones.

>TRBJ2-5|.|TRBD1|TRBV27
CASRRGQVQETQYF
TGTGCCAGCAGGCGAGGACAGGTCCAAGAGACCCAGTACTTC
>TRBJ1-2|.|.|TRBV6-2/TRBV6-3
CASSSWTDFIYGYTF
TGTGCCAGCAGTTCGTGGACAGATTTTATATATGGCTACACCTTC
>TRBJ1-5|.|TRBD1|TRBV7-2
CASSGQGGNQPQHF
TGTGCCAGCAGCGGACAGGGCGGCAATCAGCCCCAGCATTTT
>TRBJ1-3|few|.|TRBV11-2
CASAARGTGNTIYF
TGTGCCAGCGCGGCGCGGGGAACTGGAAACACCATATATTTT
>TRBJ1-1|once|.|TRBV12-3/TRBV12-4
CASSSNEAFF
TGTGCCAGCAGTTCTAATGAAGCTTTCTTT
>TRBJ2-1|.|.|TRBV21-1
CASSTPLSWTGGIVRREGNNEQFF
TGTGCCAGCAGCACCCCATTATCCTGGACAGGGGGAATAGTTCGGCGGGAGGGCAACAATGAGCAGTTCTTC
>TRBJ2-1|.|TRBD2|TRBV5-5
CASSSSGGGLNEQFF
TGTGCCAGCAGCTCTAGCGGGGGAGGGTTGAATGAGCAGTTCTTC
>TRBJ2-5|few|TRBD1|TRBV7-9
CASRRTGNEETQYF
TGTGCCAGCAGAAGGACAGGGAACGAAGAGACCCAGTACTTC
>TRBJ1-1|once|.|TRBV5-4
CASSLAGSSGVAFF
TGTGCCAGCAGCTTGGCCGGGTCGAGTGGTGTTGCTTTCTTT
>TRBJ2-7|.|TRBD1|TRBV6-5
CASDTGTGSHEQYF
TGTGCCAGCGACACCGGGACAGGGTCCCACGAGCAGTACTTC
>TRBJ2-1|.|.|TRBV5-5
CASSFRGNPYNEQFF
TGTGCCAGCAGCTTTCGGGGAAATCCCTACAATGAGCAGTTCTTC
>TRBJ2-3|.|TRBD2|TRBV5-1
CASSLVGKQRGVSSTDTQYF
TGCGCCAGCAGCTTGGTGGGGAAACAGCGGGGTGTTTCTAGCACAGATACGCAGTATTTT
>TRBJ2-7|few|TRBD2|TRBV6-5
CASRDPGTIEQYF
TGTGCCAGCAGGGATCCTGGGACTATCGAGCAGTACTTC
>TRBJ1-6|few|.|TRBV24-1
CATSDQYNSPLHF
TGTGCCACCAGTGACCAATATAATTCACCCCTCCACTTT
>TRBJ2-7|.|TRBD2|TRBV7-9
CASSPEPLAGIKYEQYF
TGTGCCAGCAGCCCAGAGCCACTAGCGGGAATAAAATACGAGCAGTACTTC
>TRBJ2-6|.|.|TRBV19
CASRSGDAGPGANVLTF
TGTGCCAGTAGATCAGGTGATGCGGGTCCTGGGGCCAACGTCCTGACTTTC
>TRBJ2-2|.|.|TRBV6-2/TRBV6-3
CASSVDTGELFF
TGTGCCAGCAGTGTAGATACCGGGGAGCTGTTTTTT
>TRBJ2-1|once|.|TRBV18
CASSPKNSAYNEQFF
TGTGCCAGCTCACCGAAAAACTCGGCCTACAATGAGCAGTTCTTC
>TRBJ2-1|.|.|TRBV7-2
CASSLDRANEQFF
TGTGCCAGCAGCTTAGACAGGGCCAATGAGCAGTTCTTC
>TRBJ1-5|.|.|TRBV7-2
CASSLSTYSNQPQHF
TGTGCCAGCAGCTTAAGCACGTATAGCAATCAGCCCCAGCATTTT
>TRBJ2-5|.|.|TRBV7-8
CASSQSQETQYF
TGTGCCAGCAGCCAATCTCAAGAGACCCAGTACTTC
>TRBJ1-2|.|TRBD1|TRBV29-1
CSVEWTGAYYGYTF
TGCAGCGTTGAATGGACAGGGGCCTACTATGGCTACACCTTC
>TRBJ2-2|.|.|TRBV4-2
CASSQDWGGQGGELFF
TGTGCCAGCAGCCAAGATTGGGGGGGGCAGGGCGGAGAGCTGTTTTTT
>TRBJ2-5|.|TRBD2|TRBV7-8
CASRLRTRLAGPPETQYF
TGTGCCAGCAGACTCCGGACACGACTAGCGGGACCCCCAGAGACCCAGTACTTC
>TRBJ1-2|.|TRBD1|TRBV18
CASSLGQGGYGYTF
TGTGCCAGCTCCCTCGGACAGGGCGGCTATGGCTACACCTTC